This TCR beta chain was found in a study of T cells in placental villitis. Study outcomes and limitations: Villitis of unknown etiology showed control-like CMV-specific clone frequencies, roughly 0.001 versus 0.011 in CMV. Bulk sequencing could not separate T cell subsets or maternal from fetal cells.

To note about this clone: Its antigen is as yet unknown.

The immunoSEQ assay was v4. Generated by immunoSEQ multiplex PCR, the TCRdb table keeps only in-frame clones and is missing some. The sample includes about 6,300 clones, just under 80% of them seen just once. The trim removed 4 bases at V and 4 bases at J, leaving 6 bases unmatched. Germline V gene data show CDR1 as MNHNS and CDR2 as SASEGT. This CDR3 has 14 amino acids. Five infectious villitis placentae: four cytomegalovirus, one Toxoplasma gondii. The receptor was derived from a human patient with infectious villitis; the placental T cells may come from both mother and fetus. The rearrangement joins TRBV6-1 to TRBJ2-5; 7 positions agree with TRBD1. Specimen: placental tissue containing maternal and fetal cells. In DNA, the CDR3 is TGTGCCAGCAGTGTAGGACAGGCCCGAGAGACCCAGTACTTC. Translation: CASSVGQARETQYF.